Following are 26 T cell receptor beta chains from one sample sequenced in a study of cytomegalovirus exposure and HLA in healthy donors. PCR used 60 Vbeta primers and 13 Jbeta primers. TCRdb keeps only in-frame clones here, not all; method: immunoSEQ multiplex PCR. The sample lists about 200,000 clones, 10% to 15% occurring once. The sequencing input was PBMCs. The receptors were gathered from a man aged 50-60 years in good health and CMV-seropositive.

Note on this clone: The junction departs from germline at one end; a sequencing error may be responsible. As DNA, the CDR3 is TGTGCCAGCAGTGTTTCGCTAGCGGGGATCGGAGAGAACCAGTACTTC. Amino acid sequence: CASSVSLAGIGENQYF. The chain combines TRBV2 with TRBJ2-5; 9 nucleotides align to TRBD2. This CDR3 is built from 16 residues. Germline V lookup: CDR1 SNHLY, CDR2 FYNNEI.

This rearrangement joins TRBV7-9 to TRBJ1-3; no firm D call. V lost 2 bases, J lost 4 bases, and 3 bases lay in between. The CDR3 extends over 12 amino acids. CDR1 and CDR2 from the germline V gene are SEHNR and FQNEAQ (reference sequence). The CDR3 DNA reads as TGTGCCAGCAGCTTAAGCGGAAACACCATATATTTT. It yields the protein CASSLSGNTIYF.

There are a few counts of this clone. The chain links TRBV2 to TRBJ2-5; D not resolved. The ends were cut back, 1 base at V and 1 base at J, with 10 bases in the middle. Germline CDR1 and CDR2: SNHLY and FYNNEI. This CDR3 spans 15 amino acids. The CDR3 region is CASSEGQALQETQYF. For the CDR3, the DNA is TGTGCCAGCAGTGAAGGCCAGGCGCTCCAAGAGACCCAGTACTTC.

This clone was seen a few times. The genes are TRBV5-8 and TRBJ1-4; 8 bases line up with TRBD1. The CDR3 spans 15 residues. From germline, CDR1 is SGHTS and CDR2 YDEGEE. V dropped 4 bases and J dropped 2; count of bases not matched to a gene: 4. This CDR3 reads CASSTRTGTNEKLFF. For the CDR3, the DNA is TGTGCCAGCAGCACCCGGACAGGGACTAATGAAAAACTGTTTTTT.

V is TRBV7-9 and J is TRBJ1-5; no clear D. Per the germline V gene, CDR1 is SEHNR and CDR2 is FQNEAQ (reference sequence). Between the trimmed V and J ends, which lost 4 bases and 5 bases, there was a span of 6 bases. This CDR3 region has 12 residues. The CDR3 is CASSSVDQPQHF. CDR3 bases: TGTGCCAGCAGCTCTGTCGATCAGCCCCAGCATTTT.

This chain uses TRBV5-1 with TRBJ2-5; 9 nucleotides align to TRBD1. Germline CDR1 reads SGHRS; CDR2 reads YFSETQ. Trimming at V came to 5 bases and at J to 2 bases, leaving 1 base not matched to a gene. The CDR3 sequence is 13 residues long. CDR3 in DNA: TGCGCCAGCAGGGGACAGGGACAAGAGACCCAGTACTTC. Translating gives CASRGQGQETQYF. The full variable domain, with the rest looked up from reference TRBV5-1 and TRBJ2-5, is KAGVTQTPRYLIKTRGQQVTLSCSPISGHRSVSWYQQTPGQGLQFLFEYFSETQRNKGNFPGRFSGRQFSNSRSEMNVSTLELGDSALYLCASRGQGQETQYFGPGTRLLVL.

The V gene is TRBV27, the J gene TRBJ2-5, with D possibly TRBD2 on 6 matching bases. CDR3 length: 15 residues. Germline CDR1 reads MNHEY; CDR2 reads SMNVEV (reference sequence). The V end lost 7 bases, the J end lost 5 bases, and 20 bases lay between the germline ends. The CDR3 here is CASTTTGDLPETQYF. The CDR3 DNA follows: TGTGCCAGCACCACGACGGGGGACCTCCCCGAGACCCAGTACTTC.

The chain uses TRBV6-1 and TRBJ2-7, with TRBD2 identical over 7 bases. The CDR3 is made up of 14 amino acids. J was trimmed by 2 bases and V by 0 bases; bases with no gene match: 1. CDR1 and CDR2 from the germline V gene are MNHNS and SASEGT. The CDR3 loop is CASSEAGGTYEQYV. The CDR3 DNA follows: TGTGCCAGCAGTGAAGCGGGAGGGACCTACGAGCAGTACGTC.

The chain carries TRBV5-5 and TRBJ1-1; 10 nucleotides line up with TRBD1. The CDR3 is 17 residues long. J was trimmed by 9 bases and V by 3 bases; bases with no gene match: 17. In germline, CDR1 is SGHKS, CDR2 YYEKEE (reference sequence). DNA of the CDR3: TGTGCCAGCAGCTCCCGGGACAGGGGATGGTCGAGAAAACAAGCTTTCTTT. Translated, it gives CASSSRDRGWSRKQAFF. The variable domain in full, completed from reference TRBV5-5 and TRBJ1-1, reads DAGVTQSPTHLIKTRGQQVTLRCSPISGHKSVSWYQQVLGQGPQFIFQYYEKEERGRGNFPDRFSARQFPNYSSELNVNALLLGDSALYLCASSSRDRGWSRKQAFFGQGTRLTVV.

The chain carries TRBV2 and TRBJ1-2; D gene unclear. Germline CDR1 reads SNHLY; CDR2 reads FYNNEI. CDR3 size: 14 residues. V gave up 4 bases and J gave up 4 bases, with 13 bases separating them. The CDR3 nucleotides are TGTGCCAGCAGTGTATACAGAACTAGCTATGGCTACACCTTC. Translated: CASSVYRTSYGYTF.

This clone was seen a handful of times. V is TRBV29-1 and J is TRBJ1-2; TRBD1 is a possible D gene (5 bases). The CDR3 runs to 12 residues. V was trimmed by 7 bases and J by 3 bases, leaving 12 bases between them. Germline V CDR1 and CDR2: SQVTM, ANQGSEA. CDR3 sequence: CSALGPDYGYTF. The CDR3 nucleotides read TGCAGCGCACTGGGGCCGGACTATGGCTACACCTTC.

The sample holds a few counts of this clone. The chain links TRBV7-3 to TRBJ1-1; no clear D gene. The CDR3 totals 17 residues. Germline CDR1 SGHTA, CDR2 FQGTGA. Deletions cut 1 base from V and 1 base from J, with 16 bases between. CDR3 protein: CASSLRRAGDGNTEAFF. The CDR3 nucleotides are TGTGCCAGCAGCTTAAGGCGCGCCGGAGATGGGAACACTGAAGCTTTCTTT.

This clone has only a few counts. The chain recombines TRBV2 with TRBJ2-3; D ambiguous. This CDR3 contains 13 residues. Trimming removed 1 base from V and 3 bases from J, with 5 bases in between. Germline V gene sequence: CDR1 SNHLY, CDR2 FYNNEI. The CDR3 protein is CASSEDKTDTQYF. DNA of the CDR3: TGTGCCAGCAGTGAAGACAAAACAGATACGCAGTATTTT.

A few counts support this clone. The rearrangement uses TRBV4-3 and TRBJ1-2; D is ambiguous. CDR3 length equals 14 residues. Germline lookup yields CDR1 LGHNA and CDR2 YSLEER. V lost 8 bases and J lost 4, with 17 bases in between. The CDR3 coding sequence is TGCGCCAGCTCCCCGGACTGGGGTACCTATGGCTACACCTTC. Protein: CASSPDWGTYGYTF.

The chain links TRBV10-1 to TRBJ2-5, with TRBD1 identical over 8 bases. J lost 2 bases, V lost 3 bases, and 2 bases had no gene match. CDR1 is WNHNN and CDR2 is SYGVQD in the germline V gene (reference sequence). The CDR3 extends over 14 amino acids. CDR3 DNA: TGCGCCAGCAGTGACCGGGACAGGCAAGAGACCCAGTACTTC. It specifies CASSDRDRQETQYF.

There are a few counts of this clone. This chain connects TRBV5-6 to TRBJ2-3; D perhaps matches TRBD1 (6 bases). The germline V gene has CDR1 SGHDT and CDR2 YYEEEE. The V and J ends lost 3 bases and 6 bases respectively, with 14 bases between them. This CDR3 contains 14 residues. CDR3 sequence (DNA): TGTGCCAGCAGCTGGGCCAGGGGCCAGGATACGCAGTATTTT. Amino acids: CASSWARGQDTQYF.

The chain has TRBV5-6 and TRBJ2-3; 10 bases fit TRBD2. CDR3 size: 17 residues. The V and J ends lost 0 bases and 2 bases, in that order; junction bases with no gene match: 6. Germline V gene lookup returns CDR1 SGHDT and CDR2 YYEEEE. The CDR3 region has the DNA TGTGCCAGCAGCTTGGGGGCTAGCGGGGGACCCACAGATACGCAGTATTTT. This encodes CASSLGASGGPTDTQYF.

This clone turned up a few times. The DNA for the CDR3 is TGTGCCAGCAGCTTAGGCGGGCTTCATAATGGCTACACCTTC. It specifies CASSLGGLHNGYTF. The V gene is TRBV7-2, the J gene TRBJ1-2; no clear D. Per germline, CDR1 SGHTA and CDR2 FQGNSA. The CDR3 is made up of 14 amino acids. Trimming shortened V by 1 base and J by 6 bases, and 12 bases separated the two germline ends.

This clone was counted a few times. The chain employs TRBV5-1 and TRBJ1-1, with no clear D. Trimming took 9 bases from V and 3 from J, leaving 15 bases between them. This CDR3 has 13 amino acids. Germline-derived CDR1 and CDR2 are SGHRS and YFSETQ. CDR3 bases: TGCGCCACCAGTGATGGCACCTACACTGAAGCTTTCTTT. It codes for CATSDGTYTEAFF.

This clone was seen a few times. V and J are TRBV7-8 and TRBJ2-1, with 8 bases aligning to TRBD1. Germline CDR1 and CDR2: SGHVS and FQNEAQ. The CDR3 has 14 amino acids. V dropped 1 base and J dropped 10; count of bases not matched to a gene: 6. The CDR3 DNA reads as TGTGCCAGCAGCTTAGAGGACAGGGTGGACGAGCAGTTCTTC. Its protein is CASSLEDRVDEQFF.

The chain couples TRBV15 to TRBJ1-2; 10 bases agree with TRBD1. The CDR3 extends over 17 amino acids. In germline, CDR1 is LNHNV, CDR2 YYDKDF (reference sequence). The J segment lost 6 bases and the V segment lost 0 bases, leaving 10 bases of the junction unmatched. The CDR3 loop is CATSRDIRGTGENGYTF. The CDR3 bases are TGTGCCACCAGCAGAGATATTAGGGGGACAGGGGAGAATGGCTACACCTTC.

This clone has just a few counts. The J gene is TRBJ1-2, the V gene TRBV7-2, with a possible D match to TRBD1 (6 bases). The ends were cut back, 2 bases at V and 12 bases at J, with 10 bases in the middle. Per the germline V gene, CDR1 is SGHTA and CDR2 is FQGNSA. This CDR3 is 11 amino acids long. The DNA for the CDR3 is TGTGCCAGCAGCTTAAACAGGGAGAACACCTTC. It codes for CASSLNRENTF.

The table lists this clone with a few counts. The rearrangement joins TRBV28 to TRBJ2-5; 9 nucleotides agree with TRBD2. CDR1 MDHEN and CDR2 SYDVKM come from the germline V gene. This CDR3 spans 15 amino acids. J lost 5 bases, V lost 5 bases, and 9 bases had no gene match. The CDR3 protein is CASSPIAGVGETQYF. The CDR3 region has the DNA TGTGCCAGCAGTCCCATAGCGGGGGTAGGGGAGACCCAGTACTTC.

The J gene is TRBJ1-6, the V gene TRBV13; D might be TRBD1 (5 bases). The CDR3 is 15 amino acids. The germline gives CDR1 PRHDT, CDR2 FYEKMQ (reference sequence). V lost 1 base and J 7 bases, leaving 11 bases between the germline ends. The CDR3 loop reads CASSLAAGVNSPLHF. CDR3 DNA: TGTGCCAGCAGCTTAGCTGCGGGGGTCAATTCACCCCTCCACTTT.

This clone occurred a few times. The rearrangement links TRBV19 to TRBJ2-5; D perhaps matches TRBD2 (6 bases). The CDR3 is 13 amino acids. Germline V gene sequence: CDR1 LNHDA, CDR2 SQIVND (reference sequence). V was clipped by 6 bases and J by 2 bases, with 10 bases between them. This CDR3 reads CASRVEGQETQYF. In DNA, the CDR3 is TGTGCCAGTAGGGTGGAGGGACAAGAGACCCAGTACTTC.

This clone showed up just a few times. The gene calls are TRBV4-3 and TRBJ1-1; D remains ambiguous. Between the trimmed V and J ends, which lost 0 bases and 10 bases, there was a span of 12 bases. From germline, CDR1 is LGHNA and CDR2 YSLEER. The CDR3 extends over 13 amino acids. The CDR3 nucleotides are TGCGCCAGCAGCCAAGATGGCCTGCGGAGAGCTTTCTTT. This codes for CASSQDGLRRAFF.